This T cell receptor (beta chain) was identified during a study of blood T cell repertoires in COVID-19. Under the authors' procedure: Estimates of nucleated cell counts were drawn from the amplification of reference gene primers. Profiled with immunoSEQ multiplex PCR; TCRdb holds only in-frame clones, not every one. The V and J calls and clone size come from that table; D and trimming were worked out from the DNA. The table has 100,000 to 150,000 clones, roughly 90% seen once. One Seattle source followed patients from active infection through their disease course. The CDR3 extends over 14 amino acids. Trimming left V 3 bases short and J 6 bases short, with 15 bases between. The germline CDR1 and CDR2 sequences are SEHNR and FQNEAQ (reference sequence). This clone has just one count.

The genes are TRBV7-9 and TRBJ2-7, with D perhaps TRBD1 (6 bases). This TCR was sampled from a man in his fifties or sixties with COVID-19, enrolled during active disease. Sequencing used peripheral blood. As DNA, the CDR3 is TGTGCCAGCAGCTTTAGCCCGGACAGCCCCGAGCAGTACGTC. This translates into CASSFSPDSPEQYV.